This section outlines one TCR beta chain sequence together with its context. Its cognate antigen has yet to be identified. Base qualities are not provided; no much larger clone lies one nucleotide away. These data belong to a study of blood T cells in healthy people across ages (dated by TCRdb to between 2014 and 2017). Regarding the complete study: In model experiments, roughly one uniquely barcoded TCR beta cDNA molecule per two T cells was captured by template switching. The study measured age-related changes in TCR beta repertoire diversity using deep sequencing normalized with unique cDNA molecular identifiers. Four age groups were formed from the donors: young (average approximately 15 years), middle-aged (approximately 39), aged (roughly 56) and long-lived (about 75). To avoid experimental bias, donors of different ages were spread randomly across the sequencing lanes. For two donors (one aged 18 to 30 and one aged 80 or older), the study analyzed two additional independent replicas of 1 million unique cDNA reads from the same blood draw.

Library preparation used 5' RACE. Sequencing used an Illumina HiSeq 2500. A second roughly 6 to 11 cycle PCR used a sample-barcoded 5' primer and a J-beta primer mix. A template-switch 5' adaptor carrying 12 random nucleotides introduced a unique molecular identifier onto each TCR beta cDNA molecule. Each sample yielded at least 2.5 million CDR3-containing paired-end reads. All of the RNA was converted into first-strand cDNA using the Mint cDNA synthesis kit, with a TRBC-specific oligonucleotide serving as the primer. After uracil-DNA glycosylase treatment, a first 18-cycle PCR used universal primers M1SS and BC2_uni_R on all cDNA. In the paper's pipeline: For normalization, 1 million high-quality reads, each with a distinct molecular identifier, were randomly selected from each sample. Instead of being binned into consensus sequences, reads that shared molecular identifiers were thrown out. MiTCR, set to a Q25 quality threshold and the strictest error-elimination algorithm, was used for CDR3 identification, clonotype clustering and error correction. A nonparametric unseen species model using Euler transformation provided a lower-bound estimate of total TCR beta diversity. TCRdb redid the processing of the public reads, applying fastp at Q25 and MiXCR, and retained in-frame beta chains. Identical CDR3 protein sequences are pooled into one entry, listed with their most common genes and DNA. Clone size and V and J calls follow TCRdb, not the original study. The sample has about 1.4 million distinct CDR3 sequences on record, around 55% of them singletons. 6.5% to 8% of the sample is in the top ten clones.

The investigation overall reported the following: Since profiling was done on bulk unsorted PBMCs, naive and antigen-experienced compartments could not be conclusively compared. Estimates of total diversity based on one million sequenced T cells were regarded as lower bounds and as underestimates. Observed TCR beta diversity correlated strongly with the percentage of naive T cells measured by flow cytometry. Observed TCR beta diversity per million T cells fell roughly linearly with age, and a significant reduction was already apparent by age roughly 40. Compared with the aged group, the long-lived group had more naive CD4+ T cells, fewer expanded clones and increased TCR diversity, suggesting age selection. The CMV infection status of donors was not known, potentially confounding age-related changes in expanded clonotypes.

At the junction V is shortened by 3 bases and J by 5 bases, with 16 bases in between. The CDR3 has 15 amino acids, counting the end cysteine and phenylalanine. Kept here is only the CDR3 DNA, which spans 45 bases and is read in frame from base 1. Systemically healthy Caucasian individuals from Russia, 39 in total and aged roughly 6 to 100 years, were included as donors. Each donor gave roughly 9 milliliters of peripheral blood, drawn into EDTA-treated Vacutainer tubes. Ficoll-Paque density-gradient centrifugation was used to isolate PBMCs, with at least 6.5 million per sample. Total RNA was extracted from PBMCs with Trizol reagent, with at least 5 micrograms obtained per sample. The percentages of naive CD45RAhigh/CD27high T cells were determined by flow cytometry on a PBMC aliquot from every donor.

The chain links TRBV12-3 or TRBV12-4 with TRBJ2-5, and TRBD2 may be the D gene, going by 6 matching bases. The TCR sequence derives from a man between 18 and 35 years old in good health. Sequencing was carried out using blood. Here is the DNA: TGTGCCAGCAGTTTTTTTCGGGAGAGTGGGGAGACCCAGTACTTC. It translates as CASSFFRESGETQYF.